Shown below are 15 T cell receptor beta chains from a single sample sequenced in a study of shared clonotypes between healthy human individuals. Using immunoSEQ multiplex PCR, the repertoire was profiled, and TCRdb retains in-frame clones only, with some absent. Of 850,000 to 1,200,000 clones listed, about 80% are singletons. The specimen sequenced was memory CD4+ T cells sorted from blood. Stated subset: CD45RA-negative fraction. All receptors come from a man aged 18 to 29 in good health.

The chain joins TRBV5-1 to TRBJ2-2; D uncertain. The CDR3 contains 16 residues. Germline CDR1 and CDR2: SGHRS and YFSETQ. The germline V and J ends were trimmed by 4 bases and 2 bases, with 15 bases remaining between them. In DNA, the CDR3 is TGCGCCAGCAGCGGCAGGTCTAACCCTAACACCGGGGAGCTGTTTTTT. It yields the protein CASSGRSNPNTGELFF.

In this sample, this clone turned up a few times. The rearrangement links TRBV18 to TRBJ1-6; no firm D call. The CDR3 extends over 19 amino acids. Germline V lookup: CDR1 KGHSH, CDR2 LQKENI. V was cut by 1 base and J by 6 bases, with 22 bases left in between. CDR3 protein: CASSPRSIDSTGLNSPLHF. In nucleotides, the CDR3 is TGTGCCAGCTCACCACGAAGCATCGACTCGACGGGCCTTAATTCACCCCTCCACTTT.

This chain joins TRBV5-1 and TRBJ2-2, with D unresolved. V was pared by 0 bases and J by 0 bases, with 15 bases between. CDR3 size: 18 residues. Germline V gives CDR1 SGHRS, CDR2 YFSETQ. The chain's CDR3 is CASSLGPELYANTGELFF. CDR3 coding DNA: TGCGCCAGCAGCTTGGGTCCTGAATTATACGCGAACACCGGGGAGCTGTTTTTT.

This chain joins TRBV6-6 and TRBJ2-7; D is possibly TRBD2 (5 bases). The CDR3 totals 13 residues. Germline V gene sequence: CDR1 MNHNY, CDR2 SVGAGI (reference sequence). V shed 0 bases and J shed 6 bases, with 9 bases lying between them. Written as DNA, the CDR3 is TGTGCCAGCAGTTACTCGGCCCGGGGCGAGCAGTACTTC. It codes for CASSYSARGEQYF.

The V and J genes are TRBV5-4 and TRBJ2-1, with TRBD2 matching over 9 bases. Germline V CDR1 and CDR2: SGHNT, YYREEE (reference sequence). V gave up 10 bases and J gave up 2 bases; unmatched junction bases: 7. The CDR3 is made up of 14 amino acids. The CDR3 is CAAGGGGAYNEQFF. DNA of the CDR3: TGTGCCGCTGGCGGGGGGGGCGCCTACAATGAGCAGTTCTTC. The whole variable domain, remainder taken from reference TRBV5-4 and TRBJ2-1, is ETGVTQSPTHLIKTRGQQVTLRCSSQSGHNTVSWYQQALGQGPQFIFQYYREEENGRGNFPPRFSGLQFPNYSSELNVNALELDDSALYLCAAGGGGAYNEQFFGPGTRLTVL.

The V and J genes are TRBV6-1 and TRBJ2-3, with D perhaps matching TRBD1 or TRBD2 (5 bases each). This CDR3 has 17 amino acids. CDR1 and CDR2 (germline): MNHNS, SASEGT. V shed 4 bases and J shed 0 bases, with 17 bases lying between them. The DNA of the CDR3 is TGTGCCAGCAGTGGGCCGGGACGTATATCGAGCACAGATACGCAGTATTTT. Translating gives CASSGPGRISSTDTQYF.

The genes are TRBV9 and TRBJ1-1, with unresolved D. The germline V gene has CDR1 SGDLS and CDR2 YYNGEE. This CDR3 has 15 residues. The V end lost 4 bases, the J end lost 0 bases, and 13 bases lay between the germline ends. The CDR3 loop is CASSPTTTVNTEAFF. The CDR3 DNA is TGTGCCAGCAGCCCAACAACGACGGTGAACACTGAAGCTTTCTTT.

This rearrangement joins TRBV30 to TRBJ1-5, with D perhaps TRBD1 (5 bases). The germline gives CDR1 GTSNPN, CDR2 SVGIG (reference sequence). Trimming pared 2 bases from V and 0 bases from J, leaving 23 bases between. The CDR3 runs 19 residues. CDR3 sequence (DNA): TGTGCCTGGAGTCGGCCCGGGGCTCCGTTTCTTTATAGCAATCAGCCCCAGCATTTT. Protein sequence: CAWSRPGAPFLYSNQPQHF.

This clone was seen a handful of times. The chain has TRBV4-1 and TRBJ2-3; TRBD2 is a possible D gene (6 bases). Trimming stripped 0 bases from V and 2 bases from J, with 9 bases between. The CDR3 contains 15 residues. Germline V gene sequence: CDR1 MGHRA, CDR2 YSYEKL. DNA of the CDR3: TGCGCCAGCAGCCAAGAAGGACTACCCACAGATACGCAGTATTTT. Translation gives CASSQEGLPTDTQYF.

Points on this clone: This CDR3 is also generated by other DNA sequences in the sample. V usage is TRBV7-3 and J usage is TRBJ2-5; the D gene is possibly TRBD2 (6 bases). The CDR3 consists of 15 residues. V was trimmed by 0 bases and J by 5 bases, leaving 13 bases between them. From germline, CDR1 is SGHTA and CDR2 FQGTGA. The CDR3, as DNA: TGTGCCAGCAGCTTAACGGGGACTTCGGGGGAGACCCAGTACTTC. This translates into CASSLTGTSGETQYF.

Worth noting for this clone: Distinct nucleotide sequences in the sample also encode this CDR3. The J gene is TRBJ1-5, the V gene TRBV9, with D possibly being TRBD1 (5 bases). The CDR3 has 14 amino acids. Between the trimmed V and J ends, which lost 0 bases and 1 base, there was a span of 5 bases. The germline gives CDR1 SGDLS, CDR2 YYNGEE. This chain's CDR3 is CASSVGQSNQPQHF. The CDR3, as DNA: TGTGCCAGCAGCGTAGGACAGAGCAATCAGCCCCAGCATTTT.

On this clone: A much larger clone differs by one base, so this may be a read error. The chain joins TRBV11-2 to TRBJ2-7; 8 bases align to TRBD2. Looked up from germline, CDR1 is SGHAT and CDR2 is FQNNGV. V lost 8 bases, J lost 0 bases, and 3 bases stayed unmatched. CDR3 length: 13 amino acids. The CDR3 coding sequence is TGTGCCAGCGGGAGCGGGAGCTCCTACGAGCAGTACTTC. Its translation: CASGSGSSYEQYF.

The chain combines TRBV28 with TRBJ2-1, with 7 bases fitting TRBD2. J gave up 4 bases and V 2 bases, and 2 bases lay outside the gene matches. The CDR3 extends over 14 amino acids. Germline CDR1 MDHEN, CDR2 SYDVKM. CDR3 in amino acids: CASSLIGGYNEQFF. The CDR3, as DNA: TGTGCCAGCAGTTTAATCGGGGGGTACAATGAGCAGTTCTTC.

V and J are TRBV5-1 and TRBJ2-3; the D gene is possibly TRBD2 (7 bases). This CDR3 is 18 amino acids long. CDR1 and CDR2 (germline): SGHRS, YFSETQ. V dropped 7 bases and J dropped 6 bases, with 30 bases sitting between them. CDR3 amino acids: CASALSSLNRGAGDTQYF. CDR3 nucleotides: TGCGCCAGCGCGTTGTCCTCCCTAAATCGGGGGGCCGGGGATACGCAGTATTTT. Filled out from reference TRBV5-1 and TRBJ2-3, the complete variable domain reads KAGVTQTPRYLIKTRGQQVTLSCSPISGHRSVSWYQQTPGQGLQFLFEYFSETQRNKGNFPGRFSGRQFSNSRSEMNVSTLELGDSALYLCASALSSLNRGAGDTQYFGPGTRLTVL.

The rearrangement joins TRBV5-1 to TRBJ2-7; no clear D gene. V lost 6 bases to trimming and J lost 0 bases, with 10 bases between them. The V gene's germline CDR1 is SGHRS and CDR2 YFSETQ. The CDR3 totals 13 residues. The CDR3 protein is CASNLLNSYEQYF. The CDR3 bases are TGCGCCAGCAATCTTCTGAACTCCTACGAGCAGTACTTC.